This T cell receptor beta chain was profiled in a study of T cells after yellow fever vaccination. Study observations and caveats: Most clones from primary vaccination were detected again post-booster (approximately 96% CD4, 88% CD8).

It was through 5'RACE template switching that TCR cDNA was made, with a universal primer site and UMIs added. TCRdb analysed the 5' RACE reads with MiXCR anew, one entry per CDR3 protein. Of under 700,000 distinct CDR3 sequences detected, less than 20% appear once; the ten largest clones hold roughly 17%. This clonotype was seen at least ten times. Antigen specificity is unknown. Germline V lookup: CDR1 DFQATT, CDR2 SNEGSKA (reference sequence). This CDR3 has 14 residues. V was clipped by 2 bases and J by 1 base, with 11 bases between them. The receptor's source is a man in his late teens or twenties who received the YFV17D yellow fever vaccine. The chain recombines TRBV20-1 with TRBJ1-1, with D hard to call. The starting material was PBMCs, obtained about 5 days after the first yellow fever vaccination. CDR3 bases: TGCAGTGCTAGACGACGGGGAGGGAACACTGAAGCTTTCTTT. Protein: CSARRRGGNTEAFF.